The 6 T cell receptor beta chains presented below share a single source sample, sequenced in a study of CD8 T cells in Susac syndrome. Random hexamers served to reverse transcribe about 0.5 to 1 ug RNA. TCRdb recomputed calls from the immunoSEQ multiplex PCR reads with MiXCR, one row per CDR3 protein. Among 150,000 to 200,000 distinct CDR3 sequences listed, about 93% were seen once. Sequencing was done on a sample of CD4+ T cells from PBMCs. The receptors shown here come from a human donor in good health.

J is TRBJ2-3 and V is TRBV5-1, with 7 bases aligning to TRBD1. The germline CDR1 and CDR2 sequences are SGHRS and YFSETQ. The V and J ends lost 0 bases and 4 bases, in that order; junction bases with no gene match: 2. The CDR3 length is 14 residues. The CDR3: CASSLVTGADTQYF. Here the CDR3 DNA reads TGCGCCAGCAGCTTGGTTACAGGGGCAGATACGCAGTATTTT. The whole variable domain, filled in from reference TRBV5-1 and TRBJ2-3, reads KAGVTQTPRYLIKTRGQQVTLSCSPISGHRSVSWYQQTPGQGLQFLFEYFSETQRNKGNFPGRFSGRQFSNSRSEMNVSTLELGDSALYLCASSLVTGADTQYFGPGTRLTVL.

The chain links TRBV15 to TRBJ1-5; 7 nucleotides match TRBD1. V gave up 6 bases and J gave up 4 bases; unmatched junction bases: 12. Germline V gene sequence: CDR1 LNHNV, CDR2 YYDKDF (reference sequence). CDR3 length equals 16 residues. CDR3 coding DNA: TGTGCCACCAGTACACCCGGGACAGCAGGAAATCAGCCCCAGCATTTT. Its protein product is CATSTPGTAGNQPQHF. Based on the CDR3 plus reference TRBV15 and TRBJ1-5, the full variable domain is DAMVIQNPRYQVTQFGKPVTLSCSQTLNHNVMYWYQQKSSQAPKLLFHYYDKDFNNEADTPDNFQSRRPNTSFCFLDIRSPGLGDTAMYLCATSTPGTAGNQPQHFGDGTRLSIL.

This clonotype showed up just once. V gene TRBV5-4 combines with J gene TRBJ2-1; D possibly corresponds to TRBD1 (6 bases). Looked up from germline, CDR1 is SGHNT and CDR2 is YYREEE (reference sequence). V lost 2 bases, J lost 12 bases, and 9 bases lay in between. The CDR3 extends over 11 amino acids. CDR3 in DNA: TGTGCCAGCAGCTTCGGACAGAGGCAGTTCTTC. As protein: CASSFGQRQFF.

The V gene is TRBV4-1, the J gene TRBJ2-5; the D gene could be TRBD1 or TRBD2 (5 bases each). Per the germline V gene, CDR1 is MGHRA and CDR2 is YSYEKL. This CDR3 is built from 14 residues. Trimming cost V 6 bases and J 4 bases, with 15 bases left between them. The CDR3 nucleotides are TGCGCCAGCAGTCTAGGGACGACGGGAGAGACCCAGTACTTC. It is translated as CASSLGTTGETQYF.

The gene calls are TRBV2 and TRBJ2-3, with D perhaps TRBD2 (7 bases). The CDR3 runs to 15 residues. Germline values: CDR1 SNHLY, CDR2 FYNNEI. Trimming removed 8 bases from V and 1 base from J, with 16 bases in between. CDR3 nucleotides: TGTGCCAGCTACCGTGGGGGGGGCGGCACAGATACGCAGTATTTT. As protein: CASYRGGGGTDTQYF.

V is TRBV21-1 and J is TRBJ1-2; TRBD1 is taken as the D call from the table, unchecked against the DNA. TRBV21-1 represents a pseudogene. There are 12 residues in the CDR3. CDR3 nucleotides: TGTGCCAGCTTCCCAGGGAACTATGGCTACACCTTC. Translated: CASFPGNYGYTF.